This TCR beta chain was sequenced for a study of T cell responses to AZD1222 COVID-19 vaccine. Data came from immunoSEQ multiplex PCR; TCRdb stores just in-frame clones and leaves some out. The repertoire holds about 130,000 clones, with around nine tenths as singletons. The V end lost 4 bases, the J end lost 2 bases, and 18 bases lay between the germline ends. CDR3 length equals 16 residues. Germline-derived CDR1 and CDR2 are SEHNR and FQNEAQ (reference sequence). The clonotype was recovered from an adult who received the AZD1222 COVID-19 vaccine. The specimen comprised peripheral blood, sampled 28 days after the second AZD1222 dose. The gene calls are TRBV7-9 and TRBJ2-7; D possibly uses TRBD1 or TRBD2 (7 bases each). The CDR3 region has the DNA TGTGCCAGCAGCTCCAGCGGGGTACAGGGGACCTACGAGCAGTACTTC. It is translated as CASSSSGVQGTYEQYF.